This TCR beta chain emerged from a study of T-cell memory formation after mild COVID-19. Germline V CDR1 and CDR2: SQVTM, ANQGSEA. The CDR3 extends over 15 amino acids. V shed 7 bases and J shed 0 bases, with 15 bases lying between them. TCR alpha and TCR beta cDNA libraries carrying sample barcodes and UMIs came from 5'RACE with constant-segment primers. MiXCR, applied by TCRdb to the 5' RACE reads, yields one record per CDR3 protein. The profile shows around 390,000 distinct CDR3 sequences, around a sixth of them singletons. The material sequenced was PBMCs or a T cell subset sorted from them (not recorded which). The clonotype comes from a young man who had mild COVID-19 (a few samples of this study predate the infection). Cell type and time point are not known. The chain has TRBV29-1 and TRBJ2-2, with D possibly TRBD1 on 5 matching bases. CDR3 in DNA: TGCAGCGGCATGGCAGCGACAGCGAACACCGGGGAGCTGTTTTTT. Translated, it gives CSGMAATANTGELFF.